A selection of T cell receptor beta chains follows, all from one sample in a study of blood T cell repertoires in COVID-19. Some clones are missing from TCRdb's copy, which holds only in-frame ones; the method was immunoSEQ multiplex PCR. Of some 220,000 clones listed, 75% to 90% are singletons. Sequencing input: PBMCs or T cells enriched from blood (not recorded which). Source of these receptors: a woman between 40 and 55 years old with acute COVID-19. CDR3s include the opening cysteine and the closing phenylalanine or tryptophan.

V,CDR3
TRBV3-1/TRBV3-2,CASSQNAAGSVGYTF
TRBV6-6,CASSETGDGYTF
TRBV3-1/TRBV3-2,CASRQGGRNTEAFF
TRBV11-2,CASSLVQVPTEAFF
TRBV9,CASSPINRGEQFF
TRBV7-9,CASSLAGANTEAFF
TRBV11-2,CASSFLRVGTEAFF
TRBV18,CASSRQTGTNTEAFF
TRBV5-8,CASSLSLGRGATDTQYF
TRBV27,CASSFRTGVAGELFF
TRBV5-6,CASSLVRALESRYGYTF
TRBV14,CASSAPGQALYGYTF
TRBV5-1,CASSLQGSYNEQFF
TRBV7-9,CASSFRDKSSRTDTQYF
TRBV3-1/TRBV3-2,CASSQDPSRAGEAFF
TRBV10-1,CASSESRITGELFF
TRBV19,CASSQSGGNTGELFF
TRBV5-5,CASSLEDRLTEAFF
TRBV12-1,CASRVSSYEQYF
TRBV5-1,CASSSGTGGNTGELFF
TRBV7-2,CASSLRRGQGQPQHF
TRBV5-1,CASSLGGGRVDEAFF
TRBV30,CAWSVQGSFEEETQYF
TRBV6-4,CASVTGKRGYGYTF
TRBV9,CASSAQGPGELFF
TRBV2,CASRSISPVGEYF
TRBV5-1,CASSLAPLYEQYF
TRBV12-3/TRBV12-4,CASSFAGAGAFF
TRBV9,CASSRSSGDRTDTQYF
TRBV19,CASSPSLAVGTQYF
TRBV10-3,CAISESHNSNQPQHF
TRBV25-1,CASSEYRGDSTDTQYF
TRBV2,CASSEILQGRATDTQYF
TRBV7-8,CASSLGQPVSNTEAFF
TRBV25-1,CASSDDIVRVTEAFF
TRBV9,CASSFRQGLTDTQYF
TRBV24-1,CATSARDRGLAGELFF
TRBV14,CASSQDSYEQYF
TRBV6-5,CASSYSREWNTEAFF